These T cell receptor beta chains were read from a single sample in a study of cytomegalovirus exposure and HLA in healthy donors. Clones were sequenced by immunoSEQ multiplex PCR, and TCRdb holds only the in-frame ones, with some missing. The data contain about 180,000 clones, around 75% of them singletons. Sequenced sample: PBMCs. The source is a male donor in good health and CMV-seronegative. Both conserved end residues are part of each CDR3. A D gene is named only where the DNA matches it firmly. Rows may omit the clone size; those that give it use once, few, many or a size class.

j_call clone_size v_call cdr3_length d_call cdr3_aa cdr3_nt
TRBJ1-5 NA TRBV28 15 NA CASTNTGLSNQPQHF TGTGCCAGCACAAACACAGGGCTAAGCAACCAGCCCCAGCATTTT
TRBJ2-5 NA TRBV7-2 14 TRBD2 CASSLGTSGETQYF TGTGCCAGCAGCTTAGGGACTAGCGGAGAGACCCAGTACTTC
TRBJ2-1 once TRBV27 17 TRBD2 CASRGLAGDHSYNEQFF TGTGCCAGCAGAGGACTAGCGGGGGACCACTCCTACAATGAGCAGTTCTTC
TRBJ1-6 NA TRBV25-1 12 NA CASSEQGSTLHF TGTGCCAGCAGTGAACAGGGATCCACCCTCCACTTT
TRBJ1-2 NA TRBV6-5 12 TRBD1 CASSEGDRGTHF TGTGCCAGCAGTGAAGGGGACAGGGGGACCCATTTC
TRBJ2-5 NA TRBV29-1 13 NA CSVGGASQETQYF TGCAGCGTTGGGGGAGCCTCGCAAGAGACCCAGTACTTC
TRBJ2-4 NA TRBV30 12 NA CAWTENKNIQYF TGTGCCTGGACCGAGAACAAAAACATTCAGTACTTC
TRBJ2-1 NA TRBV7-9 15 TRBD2 CASSLSVAGENEQFF TGTGCCAGCAGCTTATCGGTAGCGGGAGAAAATGAGCAGTTCTTC
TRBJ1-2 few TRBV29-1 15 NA CSAEIQGRTNYGYTF TGCAGCGCTGAGATACAGGGAAGAACTAACTATGGCTACACCTTC
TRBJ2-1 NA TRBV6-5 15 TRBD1 CASSHGTGIVHEQFF TGTGCCAGCAGCCACGGGACAGGGATCGTCCATGAGCAGTTCTTC
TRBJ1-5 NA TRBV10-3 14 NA CAISERRMNQPQHF TGTGCCATCAGTGAACGGAGGATGAACCAGCCCCAGCATTTT
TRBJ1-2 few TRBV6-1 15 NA CASSERSSFSGGYTF TGTGCCAGCAGTGAACGGTCGTCATTCAGCGGGGGCTACACCTTC
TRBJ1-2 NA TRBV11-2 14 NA CASSPTTGNYGYTF TGTGCCAGCAGCCCTACTACAGGGAACTATGGCTACACCTTC
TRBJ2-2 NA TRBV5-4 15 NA CASSLVQDNTGELFF TGTGCCAGCAGCTTGGTACAGGACAACACCGGGGAGCTGTTTTTT
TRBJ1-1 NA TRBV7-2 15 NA CASSPDSQGNTEAFF TGTGCCAGCAGCCCCGATTCACAGGGGAACACTGAAGCTTTCTTT
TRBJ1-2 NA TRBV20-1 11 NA CSASHGNGYTF TGCAGTGCTAGTCACGGGAATGGCTACACCTTC
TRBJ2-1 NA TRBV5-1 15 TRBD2 CASSLVAGGYNEQFF TGCGCCAGCAGCTTGGTGGCGGGGGGTTACAATGAGCAGTTCTTC
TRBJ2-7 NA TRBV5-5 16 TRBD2 CASSPRPAGDRYEQYF TGTGCCAGCAGCCCGAGGCCAGCGGGAGACAGGTACGAGCAGTACTTC
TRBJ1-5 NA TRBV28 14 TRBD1 CASSSGTGNQPQHF TGTGCCAGCAGTTCTGGGACAGGTAATCAGCCCCAGCATTTT
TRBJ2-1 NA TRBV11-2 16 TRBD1 CASRGQGSSSYNEQFF TGTGCCAGCAGAGGACAGGGGTCGAGCTCCTACAATGAGCAGTTCTTC
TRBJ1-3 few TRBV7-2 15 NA CASSPEGGSGNTIYF TGTGCCAGCAGCCCCGAAGGGGGCTCTGGAAACACCATATATTTT
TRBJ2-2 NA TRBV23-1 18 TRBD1 CASSQSPSGHRGTGELFF TGCGCCAGCAGTCAATCCCCCTCAGGTCACAGGGGGACCGGGGAGCTGTTTTTT
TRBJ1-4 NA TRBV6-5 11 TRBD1 CASSVTGGTFF TGTGCCAGCAGTGTAACAGGGGGCACTTTTTTT
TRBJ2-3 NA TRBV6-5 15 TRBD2 CASRPGTSGTDTQYF TGTGCCAGCAGACCCGGGACTAGCGGCACAGATACGCAGTATTTT
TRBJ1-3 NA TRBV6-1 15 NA CASSVAGGSGNTIYF TGTGCCAGCAGTGTGGCAGGAGGGTCCGGAAACACCATATATTTT
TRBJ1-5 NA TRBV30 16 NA CAWSNTPSDSNQPQHF TGTGCCTGGAGTAATACTCCGAGCGATAGCAATCAGCCCCAGCATTTT
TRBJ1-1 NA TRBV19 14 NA CASEGQGGKTEAFF TGTGCCAGCGAGGGGCAGGGAGGGAAAACTGAAGCTTTCTTT
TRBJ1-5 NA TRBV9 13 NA CASSVAGFQPQHF TGTGCCAGCAGCGTAGCGGGGTTCCAGCCCCAGCATTTT
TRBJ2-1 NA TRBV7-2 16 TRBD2 CASSLRGTSGSNEQFF TGTGCCAGCAGTTTAAGAGGGACTAGCGGGAGCAATGAGCAGTTCTTC
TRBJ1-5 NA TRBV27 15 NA CASSLGALKNQPQHF TGTGCCAGCTCCCTAGGGGCGCTCAAGAATCAGCCCCAGCATTTT
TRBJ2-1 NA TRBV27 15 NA CASSPSGSSYNEQFF TGTGCCAGCAGTCCCTCCGGGAGCTCCTACAATGAGCAGTTCTTC
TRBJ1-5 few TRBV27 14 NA CASAPHRAGQPQHF TGTGCCAGCGCCCCCCACAGGGCTGGTCAGCCCCAGCATTTT
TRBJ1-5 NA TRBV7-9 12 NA CASSRGNQPQHF TGTGCCAGCAGCCGGGGTAATCAGCCCCAGCATTTT
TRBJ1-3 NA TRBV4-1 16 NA CASSQDATGFGNTIYF TGCGCCAGCAGCCAAGATGCGACAGGATTTGGAAACACCATATATTTT
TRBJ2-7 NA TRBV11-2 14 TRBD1 CASSYPGQGGEQYF TGTGCCAGCAGCTACCCGGGACAGGGAGGCGAGCAGTACTTC
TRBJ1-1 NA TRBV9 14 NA CASSTQGGATEAFF TGTGCCAGCAGCACCCAAGGGGGGGCCACTGAAGCTTTCTTT
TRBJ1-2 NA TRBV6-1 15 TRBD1 CASSLQQGAGRGYTF TGTGCCAGCAGCCTCCAACAGGGGGCAGGACGCGGCTACACCTTC
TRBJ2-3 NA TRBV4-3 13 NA CASSLRTADTQYF TGCGCCAGCAGCTTAAGGACTGCCGATACGCAGTATTTT